This T cell receptor (beta chain) was identified during a study of T cell repertoires in cytomegalovirus infection. The overall study: CMV infection and matching HLA type were both indicated by public TCR beta signatures.

The germline V and J ends were trimmed by 0 bases and 7 bases, with 15 bases remaining between them. Germline V gene lookup returns CDR1 PRHDT and CDR2 FYEKMQ (reference sequence). The length of the CDR3 is 15 residues. Overall study findings and caveats: Accumulated public TCR beta family frequency recognized individuals carrying CMV together with the relevant HLA. Clonotype analysis showed dominance of the ex vivo response by HLA-C-restricted CMV-specific TCR beta clonotypes.

Each CDR3 protein is one row after TCRdb ran MiXCR on the reads. This repertoire shows about 180,000 distinct CDR3 sequences, approximately 17% found once; its top ten account for approximately 25%. This clonotype was observed once. As yet, its antigen is unknown. This clonotype was sampled from a human donor in good health (CMV status not recorded). Some clones in this sample may be carry-over from other donors' samples. The chain recombines TRBV13 with TRBJ1-2; tentatively, D is TRBD1 (5 bases). The sample consisted of CD8+ T cells from PBMCs. CDR3 residues: CASSLGKGVVLGYTF. CDR3 in DNA: TGTGCCAGCAGCTTAGGAAAAGGGGTAGTTCTTGGCTACACCTTC.